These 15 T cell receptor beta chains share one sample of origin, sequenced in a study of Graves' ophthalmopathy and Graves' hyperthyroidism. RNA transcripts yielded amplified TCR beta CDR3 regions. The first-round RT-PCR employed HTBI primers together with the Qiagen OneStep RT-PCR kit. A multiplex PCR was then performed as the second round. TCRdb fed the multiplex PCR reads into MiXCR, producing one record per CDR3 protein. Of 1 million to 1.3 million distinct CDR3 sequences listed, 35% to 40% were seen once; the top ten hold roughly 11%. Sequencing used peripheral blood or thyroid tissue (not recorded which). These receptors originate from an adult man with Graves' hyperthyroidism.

The DNA of the CDR3 is TGCAGCGTCGTTGAAAAGGACTCCCAAGAGACCCAGTACTTC. The encoded protein is CSVVEKDSQETQYF. V and J are TRBV29-1 and TRBJ2-5; possible D gene TRBD2, 5 bases. V was clipped by 6 bases and J by 1 base, with 15 bases between them. Germline CDR1 reads SQVTM; CDR2 reads ANQGSEA. The CDR3 contains 14 residues.

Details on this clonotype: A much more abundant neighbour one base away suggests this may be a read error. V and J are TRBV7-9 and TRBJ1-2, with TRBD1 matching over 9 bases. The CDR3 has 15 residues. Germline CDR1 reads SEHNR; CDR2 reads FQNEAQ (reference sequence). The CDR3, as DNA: TGCGCCAACAGCCAAGATGGGGGACAGGGAAATGGCTACACCTTC. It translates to CANSQDGGQGNGYTF.

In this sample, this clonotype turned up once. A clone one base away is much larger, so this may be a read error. The CDR3 region has the DNA TGTGCCCTCCTTAGGGACGCCCACACAGATACGCAGTATTTT. Protein product: CALLRDAHTDTQYF. The chain employs TRBV25-1 and TRBJ2-3; D is possibly TRBD1 or TRBD2 (5 bases each). The CDR3 has 14 amino acids. The V and J ends lost 11 bases and 2 bases respectively, with 17 bases between them. Germline V gene sequence: CDR1 MGHDK, CDR2 SYGVNS.

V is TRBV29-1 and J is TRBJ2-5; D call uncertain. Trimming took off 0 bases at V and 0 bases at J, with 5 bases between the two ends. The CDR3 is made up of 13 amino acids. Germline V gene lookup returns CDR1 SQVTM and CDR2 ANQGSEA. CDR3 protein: CSVEERNQETQYF. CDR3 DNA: TGCAGCGTTGAAGAGCGGAACCAAGAGACCCAGTACTTC.

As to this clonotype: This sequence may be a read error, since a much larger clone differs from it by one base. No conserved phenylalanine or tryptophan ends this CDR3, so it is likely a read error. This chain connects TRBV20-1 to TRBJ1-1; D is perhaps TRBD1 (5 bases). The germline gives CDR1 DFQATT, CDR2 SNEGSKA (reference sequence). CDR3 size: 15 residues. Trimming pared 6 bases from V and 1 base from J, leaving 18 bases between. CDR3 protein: CSARTGGVRNTEAFL. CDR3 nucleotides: TGCAGTGCAAGAACAGGAGGAGTAAGGAACACTGAAGCTTTCCTT.

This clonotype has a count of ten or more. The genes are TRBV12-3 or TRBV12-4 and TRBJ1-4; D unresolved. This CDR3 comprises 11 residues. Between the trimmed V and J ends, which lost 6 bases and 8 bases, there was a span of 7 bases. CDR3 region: CASRELEKLFF. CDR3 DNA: TGTGCCAGCAGGGAGTTAGAAAAACTGTTTTTT.

The CDR3 spells CATSTRTGGNVVLTF. CDR3 nucleotides: TGTGCCACCAGCACCCGGACAGGGGGTAATGTAGTCCTGACTTTC. This chain joins TRBV15 and TRBJ2-6, with 10 bases identical to TRBD1. The CDR3 has 15 residues. V shed 4 bases, J shed 13 bases, and the junction held 10 bases outside the gene matches. Germline lookup yields CDR1 LNHNV and CDR2 YYDKDF (reference sequence).

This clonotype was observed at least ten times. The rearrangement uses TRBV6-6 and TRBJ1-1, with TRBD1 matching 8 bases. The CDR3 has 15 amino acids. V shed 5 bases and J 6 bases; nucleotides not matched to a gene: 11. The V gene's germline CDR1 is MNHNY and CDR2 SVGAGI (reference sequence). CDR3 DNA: TGTGCCAGCAGTCCAAAAGACAGGGGTTCGGCTGAAGCTTTCTTT. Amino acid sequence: CASSPKDRGSAEAFF.

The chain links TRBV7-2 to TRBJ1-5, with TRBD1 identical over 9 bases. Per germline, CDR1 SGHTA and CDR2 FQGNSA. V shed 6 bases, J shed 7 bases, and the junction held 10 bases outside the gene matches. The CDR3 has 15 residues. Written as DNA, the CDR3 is TGTGCCAGCAGTTGGGGACAGGGCGGGGACCAGCCCCAGCATTTT. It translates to CASSWGQGGDQPQHF. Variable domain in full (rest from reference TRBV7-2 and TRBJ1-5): GAGVSQSPSNKVTEKGKDVELRCDPISGHTALYWYRQSLGQGLEFLIYFQGNSAPDKSGLPSDRFSAERTGGSVSTLTIQRTQQEDSAVYLCASSWGQGGDQPQHFGDGTRLSIL.

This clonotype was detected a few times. CDR3 protein: CASSRPRTEKNTEAFF. CDR3 sequence (DNA): TGTGCCAGCAGTCGACCCCGGACAGAAAAGAACACTGAAGCTTTCTTT. This sequence joins TRBV6-5 and TRBJ1-1; TRBD1 is a possible D gene (6 bases). V shed 5 bases and J shed 1 base, with 17 bases lying between them. Germline loops: CDR1 MNHEY, CDR2 SVGAGI. CDR3 length: 16 residues.

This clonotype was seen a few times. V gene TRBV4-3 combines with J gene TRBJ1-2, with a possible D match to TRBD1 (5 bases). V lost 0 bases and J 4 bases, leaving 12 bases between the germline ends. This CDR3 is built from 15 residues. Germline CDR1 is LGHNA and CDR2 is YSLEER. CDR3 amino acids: CASSQEAGLIYGYTF. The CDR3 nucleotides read TGCGCCAGCAGCCAAGAGGCGGGGCTGATCTATGGCTACACCTTC.

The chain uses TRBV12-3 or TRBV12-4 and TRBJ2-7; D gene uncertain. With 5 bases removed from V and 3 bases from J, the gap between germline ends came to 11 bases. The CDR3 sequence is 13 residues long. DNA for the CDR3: TGTGCCAGCAGTCCAGACTTAAGCTACGAGCAGTACTTC. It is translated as CASSPDLSYEQYF.

DNA of the CDR3: TGTGCCAGCAGTCCCCAGGACAGTGGAGAGCAGTACTTC. Protein: CASSPQDSGEQYF. This chain joins TRBV27 and TRBJ2-7, with D tentatively TRBD1 (6 bases). This CDR3 comprises 13 residues. V was clipped by 5 bases and J by 7 bases, with 15 bases between them. Germline CDR1 reads MNHEY; CDR2 reads SMNVEV (reference sequence).

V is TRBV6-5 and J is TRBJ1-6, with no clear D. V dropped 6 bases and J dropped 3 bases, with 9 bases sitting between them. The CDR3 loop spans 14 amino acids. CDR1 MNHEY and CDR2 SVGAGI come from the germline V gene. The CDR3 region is CASSKSRYNSPLHF. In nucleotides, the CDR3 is TGTGCCAGCAGCAAATCCCGCTATAATTCACCCCTCCACTTT.

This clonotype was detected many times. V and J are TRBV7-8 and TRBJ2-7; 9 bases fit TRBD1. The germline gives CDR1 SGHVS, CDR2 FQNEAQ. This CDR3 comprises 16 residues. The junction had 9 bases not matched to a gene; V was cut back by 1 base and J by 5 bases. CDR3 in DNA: TGTGCCAGCAGCTTAGGGGGGGGGACAGGGTTCAACGAGCAGTACTTC. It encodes CASSLGGGTGFNEQYF.